The text below deals with one T cell receptor beta chain. The sample holds one count of this clone. What antigen it recognizes has not been identified. Per-base quality was not reported, and no clone a single base away is much larger than it. This record comes from a study of control samples from healthy donors and cancer patients (dated by TCRdb to 2019 to 2021). At the junction V is shortened by 1 base and J by 0 bases, with 4 bases in between. Per the germline V gene, MDHEN is the CDR1 and SYDVKM is the CDR2. Including cysteine and phenylalanine, the CDR3 has 15 amino acids. Kept here is only the CDR3 DNA, which spans 45 bases and is read in frame from base 1. The library was generated by the immunoSEQ multiplex PCR assay. TCRdb obtained this table from immuneACCESS and retained in-frame rearrangements with V and J assigned. These tables miss some clones; where compared with another copy, unresolved V genes account for less than half of the shortfall, and the remainder is unexplained. The sample table holds approximately 80,000 clones, of which roughly 91% were seen once. The top ten constitute around 16% of the sample.

The TCR originated in a man aged 25 to 45 in good health. The rearrangement joined TRBV28 to TRBJ2-6, with the D gene call left open. The sample was blood. CDR3 region: CASSLSVSGANVLTF. The nucleotide sequence is given as TGTGCCAGCAGTTTATCTGTCTCTGGGGCCAACGTCCTGACTTTC.